Here is one TCR beta chain with its context. Antigen specificity is unknown. Each donor had approximately 10 milliliters of peripheral blood drawn. RNA extraction gave at least 5.5 micrograms of total RNA per sample. This specimen belongs to a study of blood T cells in healthy people across ages. Whole-study results and caveats: Across samples, TCR beta diversity tracked strongly with naive T cell percentage. Compared with aged donors, long-lived donors showed fewer expanded clones, suggesting selection.

PCR was performed a second time for 7 to 11 cycles using a sample-barcoded 5' primer and a J-beta primer mix. From the 5' RACE reads, TCRdb called clonotypes with MiXCR, one entry per CDR3 protein. The sample contains 650,000 to 900,000 distinct CDR3 sequences, around 68% of which appear only once. The sample consisted of blood. The TCR was taken from a man aged 25 to 40 in good health.

The CDR3 DNA follows: TGTGCCGCCGCGACCGGGACAGGGGGCGGTGAGCAGTACTTC. Translation: CAAATGTGGGEQYF. This chain links TRBV6-1 with TRBJ2-7, with 12 bases that match TRBD1. CDR3 length equals 14 residues. J was trimmed by 7 bases and V by 11 bases; bases with no gene match: 12. Per germline, CDR1 MNHNS and CDR2 SASEGT.